This T cell receptor beta chain was documented in a study of T cell responses to AZD1222 COVID-19 vaccine. The CDR3 is 15 amino acids. Trimming left V 3 bases short and J 4 bases short, with 13 bases between. Germline loops: CDR1 KGHSH, CDR2 LQKENI. Data came from immunoSEQ multiplex PCR; TCRdb stores just in-frame clones and leaves some out. The sample shows roughly 200,000 clones, approximately 92% of them seen only once. Study-wide results and limits: The span of vaccine-associated CD4 TCRs extended across spike, with dominance at 160-218 and 743-854. Reports say nearly half of spike-specific TCRs go after unmutated variant regions.

Note on this clone: What it binds is not known.

The chain combines TRBV18 with TRBJ2-1; possible D gene TRBD2, 5 bases. Material: peripheral blood, obtained 28 days after the second dose of the MenACWY control vaccine. This clonotype originated in an adult who received the MenACWY meningococcal vaccine as a control. CDR3 amino acids: CASSPQRESYNEQFF. The CDR3 DNA reads as TGTGCCAGCTCACCTCAGAGGGAAAGTTACAATGAGCAGTTCTTC.